This TCR beta chain was observed in a study of response to subunit inactivated influenza vaccine. TCRdb re-called the RT-PCR reads with MiXCR, one entry per CDR3 protein. The sample gives about 540,000 distinct CDR3 sequences, approximately 24% of which show up once; 2.5% to 3% is in the top ten. Trimming removed 5 bases at V and 1 base at J, with 21 bases between. This CDR3 is 17 amino acids long. The germline V gene encodes CDR1 DFQATT and CDR2 SNEGSKA (reference sequence). Overall study findings and caveats: Few new T cells, the authors suggested, are recruited by each seasonal influenza vaccination.

With respect to this clonotype: Its antigen is unidentified.

The sample was also reused in another study, on T cells expressing NK-cell markers. That publication notes: A 5'RACE template switching approach incorporating UMIs was used to make TCR beta cDNA. According to the study, TCR beta repertoires originated from sorted CD3+CD56+NKG2C+, CD3+CD56+NKG2C- and CD3+CD56-NKG2C+ T cells. A handful of donors' CD3+CD56-NKG2C+ cells were dominated by the same clonotypes.

The chain joins TRBV20-1 to TRBJ2-1; possible D gene TRBD2, 5 bases. The sequenced sample was CD4+ T cells sorted from PBMCs, obtained 11 to 12 days after vaccination. This receptor was taken from a man aged 50 to 60 who received an inactivated influenza vaccine. The CDR3 protein is CSAPLFPSGLSYNEQFF. The CDR3 DNA is TGCAGTGCTCCACTATTCCCCTCGGGGTTGTCCTACAATGAGCAGTTCTTC.